The table lists the clone carrying this TCR beta chain with a few counts. Its antigen remains unknown. The sample comes from a study of T cell clones after liver transplantation. Study-wide points: These preliminary findings come from unstandardized post-transplant sampling times.

The germline V gene has CDR1 LGHNA and CDR2 YNFKEQ. This CDR3 is 12 amino acids long. Trimming left V 7 bases short and J 5 bases short, with 11 bases between. Thawed unstimulated PBMCs were FACS-sorted by CD3, CD4 and CD8 into two populations. Libraries were prepared by immunoSEQ multiplex PCR; TCRdb keeps only in-frame clonotypes and omits some of them. The sample carries tens of thousands of clones, 65% to 75% recorded once. The genes are TRBV4-2 and TRBJ1-2; TRBD1 is a possible D gene (5 bases). Sample: CD4+ T cells from blood, taken before liver transplant. This clonotype was obtained from a human donor who received a liver transplant. DNA for the CDR3: TGTGCCAGCACTGACAGTTTTTATGGCTACACCTTC. It codes for CASTDSFYGYTF.